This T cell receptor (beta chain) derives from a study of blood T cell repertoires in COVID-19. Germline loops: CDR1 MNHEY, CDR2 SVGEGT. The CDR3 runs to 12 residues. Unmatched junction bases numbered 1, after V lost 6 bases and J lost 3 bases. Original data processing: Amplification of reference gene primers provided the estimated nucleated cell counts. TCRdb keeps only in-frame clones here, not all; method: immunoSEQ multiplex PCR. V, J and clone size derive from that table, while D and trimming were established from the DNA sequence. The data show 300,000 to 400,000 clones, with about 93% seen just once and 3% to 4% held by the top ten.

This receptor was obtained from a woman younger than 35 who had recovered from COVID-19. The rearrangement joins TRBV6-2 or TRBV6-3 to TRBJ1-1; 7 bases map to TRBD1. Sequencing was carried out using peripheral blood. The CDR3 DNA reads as TGTGCCAGCAGCACAGGGGACACTGAAGCTTTCTTT. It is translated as CASSTGDTEAFF.